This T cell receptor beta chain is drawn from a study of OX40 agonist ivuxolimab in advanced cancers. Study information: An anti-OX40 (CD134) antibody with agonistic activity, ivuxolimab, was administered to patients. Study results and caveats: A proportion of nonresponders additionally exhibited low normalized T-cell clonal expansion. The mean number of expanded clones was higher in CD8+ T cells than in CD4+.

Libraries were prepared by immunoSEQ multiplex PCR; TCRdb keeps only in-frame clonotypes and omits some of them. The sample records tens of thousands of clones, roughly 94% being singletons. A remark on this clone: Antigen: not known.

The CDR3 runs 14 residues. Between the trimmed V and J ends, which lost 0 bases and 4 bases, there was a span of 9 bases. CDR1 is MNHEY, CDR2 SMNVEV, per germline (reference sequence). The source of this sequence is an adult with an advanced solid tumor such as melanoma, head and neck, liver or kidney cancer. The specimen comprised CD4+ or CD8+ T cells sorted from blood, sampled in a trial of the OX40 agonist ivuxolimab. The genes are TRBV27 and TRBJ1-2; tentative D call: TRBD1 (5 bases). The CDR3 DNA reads TGTGCCAGCAGTTTATCGGGGGACTCCTATGGCTACACCTTC. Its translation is CASSLSGDSYGYTF.